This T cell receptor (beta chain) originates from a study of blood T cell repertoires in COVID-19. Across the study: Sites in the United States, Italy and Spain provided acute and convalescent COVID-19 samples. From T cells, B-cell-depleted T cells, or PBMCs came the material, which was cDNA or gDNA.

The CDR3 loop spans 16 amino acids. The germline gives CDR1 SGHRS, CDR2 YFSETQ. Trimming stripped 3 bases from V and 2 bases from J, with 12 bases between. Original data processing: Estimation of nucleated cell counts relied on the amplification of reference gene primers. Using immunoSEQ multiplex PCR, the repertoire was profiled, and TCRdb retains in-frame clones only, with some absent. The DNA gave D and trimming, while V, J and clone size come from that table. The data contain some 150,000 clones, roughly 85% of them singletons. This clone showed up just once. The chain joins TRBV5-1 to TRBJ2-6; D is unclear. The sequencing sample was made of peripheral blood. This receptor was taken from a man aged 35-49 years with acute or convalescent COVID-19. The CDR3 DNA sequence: TGCGCCAGCAGCTCCCCTTCGTCGGCTGGGGCCAACGTCCTGACTTTC. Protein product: CASSSPSSAGANVLTF.